This TCR beta chain appears in the sequencing data of a study of spatial heterogeneity in lung cancer. V lost 7 bases and J 2 bases, leaving 15 bases between the germline ends. This CDR3 comprises 15 residues. The germline V gene has CDR1 LNHNV and CDR2 YYDKDF (reference sequence). Every TCR cDNA molecule bore a unique molecular identifier. From the 5' RACE reads, TCRdb called clonotypes with MiXCR, one entry per CDR3 protein. Of roughly 39,000 distinct CDR3 sequences listed, around 5.8% are singletons. Study outcomes and limitations: Follow-up blood showed ubiquitous expanded tumor TCRs less than blood at resection did.

This clonotype was found many times. No antigen is known for it. Regarding time point: sample taken at primary tumor resection. Whole RNA from tumor, nontumor lung or frozen PBMC was sequenced unsorted. The source is a male donor with early-stage non-small cell lung cancer. This specimen was PBMCs, taken at surgery. The V gene is TRBV15, the J gene TRBJ2-1; D may be TRBD2 (6 bases). DNA for the CDR3: TGTGCCACCACCCGGGGAGGCGGGACCTACAATGAGCAGTTCTTC. It translates to CATTRGGGTYNEQFF.